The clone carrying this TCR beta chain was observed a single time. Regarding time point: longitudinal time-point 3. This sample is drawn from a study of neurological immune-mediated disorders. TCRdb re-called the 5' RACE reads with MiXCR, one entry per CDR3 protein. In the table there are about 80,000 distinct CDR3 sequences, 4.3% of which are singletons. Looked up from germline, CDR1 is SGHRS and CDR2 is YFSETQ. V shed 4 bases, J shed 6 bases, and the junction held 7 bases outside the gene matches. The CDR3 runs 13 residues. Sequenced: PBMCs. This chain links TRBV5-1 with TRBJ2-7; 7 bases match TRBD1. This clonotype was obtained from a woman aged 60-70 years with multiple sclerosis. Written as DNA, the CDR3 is TGCGCCAGCAGCCCGGACAGGTATGGCGAGCAGTACTTC. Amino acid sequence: CASSPDRYGEQYF.